Below, 29 T cell receptor beta chains from the same sample are listed, as sequenced in a study of blood T cells in healthy people across ages. A second PCR of about 6 to 12 cycles used a sample-barcoded 5' primer and a J-beta primer mix. TCRdb redid the calling of the 5' RACE reads with MiXCR, one entry per CDR3 protein. The sample carries about 1,800,000 distinct CDR3 sequences, about 28% recorded once. Sequences were obtained from blood. These receptors came from a woman in her twenties or thirties in good health.

This clonotype was seen at least ten times. This rearrangement joins TRBV5-1 to TRBJ1-1; D call uncertain. The CDR3 length is 15 residues. Germline V gene lookup returns CDR1 SGHRS and CDR2 YFSETQ. Trimming cost V 0 bases and J 0 bases, with 9 bases left between them. The DNA of the CDR3 is TGCGCCAGCAGCTTGGCAGCGGGGATGAACACTGAAGCTTTCTTT. This codes for CASSLAAGMNTEAFF.

This clonotype was detected only a few times. The chain employs TRBV11-2 and TRBJ2-1; unclear D gene. The CDR3 extends over 16 amino acids. The V gene's germline CDR1 is SGHAT and CDR2 FQNNGV. V dropped 1 base and J dropped 0 bases, with 10 bases sitting between them. The CDR3 nucleotides read TGTGCCAGCAGCTTAGTTCGGTCTAGCTCCTACAATGAGCAGTTCTTC. Its translation: CASSLVRSSSYNEQFF.

A word on this clonotype: This may be a read error, as it is one base from a much larger clone. This chain links TRBV28 with TRBJ2-4; D may correspond to TRBD1 or TRBD2 (7 bases each). This CDR3 is 14 amino acids long. Germline V gene sequence: CDR1 MDHEN, CDR2 SYDVKM. CDR3 in amino acids: CANSLFQGGDIQYF. CDR3 DNA sequence: TGTGCCAACAGTTTATTCCAGGGGGGGGACATTCAGTACTTC.

This clonotype was seen a handful of times. The rearrangement links TRBV2 to TRBJ2-1; D is perhaps TRBD1 (5 bases). The CDR3 runs 15 residues. Germline values: CDR1 SNHLY, CDR2 FYNNEI. The V end was cut by 1 base, the J end by 0 bases, with 7 bases between. CDR3 in amino acids: CASSEEQASYNEQFF. In DNA form, the CDR3 reads TGTGCCAGCAGTGAAGAACAGGCCTCCTACAATGAGCAGTTCTTC.

As to this clonotype: A junction boundary mismatches the germline segment, possibly from a read error. The V and J genes are TRBV12-3 or TRBV12-4 and TRBJ2-7; tentatively, D is TRBD2 (6 bases). The CDR3 runs to 14 residues. The CDR3 spells CASSFRDFSYEQCF. CDR3 nucleotides: TGTGCCAGCAGTTTCCGGGACTTCTCCTACGAGCAGTGCTTC.

This clonotype has just a few counts. J is TRBJ2-1 and V is TRBV20-1; tentatively, D is TRBD1 (7 bases). V lost 6 bases, J lost 3 bases, and 21 bases lay in between. The CDR3 extends over 16 amino acids. CDR1 is DFQATT and CDR2 is SNEGSKA in the germline V gene (reference sequence). CDR3 DNA sequence: TGCAGTGCCAATTACCCTGGGGGGACAGACTACAATGAGCAGTTCTTC. It translates to CSANYPGGTDYNEQFF.

Comments on this clonotype: One base away lies a much larger clone, so this may be a sequencing read error. The V call is TRBV5-5, the J call TRBJ2-3; 12 nucleotides match TRBD2. The CDR3 totals 17 residues. Germline-derived CDR1 and CDR2 are SGHKS and YYEKEE (reference sequence). CDR3 DNA: TGTGCCGGCAGCTTGACTAGCGGGGGCCTTCGCACAGATACGCAGTATTTT. It codes for CAGSLTSGGLRTDTQYF.

The genes are TRBV20-1 and TRBJ2-3; a weak D match, TRBD1 (5 bases). V lost 4 bases and J lost 2, with 13 bases in between. This CDR3 has 14 residues. The germline gives CDR1 DFQATT, CDR2 SNEGSKA (reference sequence). The CDR3 DNA is TGCAGTGCTATCAGGGTTTATCTCACAGATACGCAGTATTTT. It codes for CSAIRVYLTDTQYF.

Concerning this clonotype: The junction departs from the called germline gene at one end, perhaps through a read error. The chain uses TRBV9 and TRBJ2-5; possible D gene TRBD2, 5 bases. Per germline, CDR1 SGDLS and CDR2 YYNGEE. The CDR3 spans 14 residues. The CDR3 sequence: CASSGSRWGEAQYF. The CDR3 bases are TGTGCCAGCAGCGGCAGTAGATGGGGAGAGGCCCAGTACTTC.

In this sample, this clonotype turned up a few times. The V call is TRBV27, the J call TRBJ1-2; D remains unclear. The V end was cut by 7 bases, the J end by 1 base, with 13 bases between. This CDR3 has 14 residues. CDR1 is MNHEY, CDR2 SMNVEV, per germline (reference sequence). CDR3 sequence: CASKRNSLNYGYTF. The CDR3 region has the DNA TGTGCCAGCAAAAGGAACAGTCTTAACTATGGCTACACCTTC.

The chain has TRBV15 and TRBJ2-1; 10 bases fit TRBD1. This CDR3 region has 15 residues. Germline V lookup: CDR1 LNHNV, CDR2 YYDKDF (reference sequence). The J segment lost 7 bases and the V segment lost 5 bases, leaving 8 bases of the junction unmatched. The CDR3 loop is CATSGGTGEMNEQFF. CDR3 DNA sequence: TGTGCCACCAGCGGCGGGACAGGGGAGATGAATGAGCAGTTCTTC.

This clonotype was picked up a small number of times. This chain connects TRBV5-1 to TRBJ2-5; the D is unclear. The length of the CDR3 is 13 residues. Germline CDR1 reads SGHRS; CDR2 reads YFSETQ. V lost 0 bases, J lost 4 bases, and 7 bases lay in between. CDR3 region: CASSLGEPETQYF. Written as DNA, the CDR3 is TGCGCCAGCAGCTTGGGGGAACCAGAGACCCAGTACTTC.

The V gene is TRBV7-9, the J gene TRBJ1-1, with D unclear. Trimming took off 5 bases at V and 4 bases at J, with 26 bases between the two ends. Germline V gives CDR1 SEHNR, CDR2 FQNEAQ (reference sequence). This CDR3 region has 18 residues. This CDR3 is CASSLTLVHKIQATEAFF. The DNA of the CDR3 is TGTGCCAGCAGCCTTACTCTGGTCCACAAGATACAAGCCACTGAAGCTTTCTTT.

This chain joins TRBV7-2 and TRBJ1-4, with D hard to call. Germline-derived CDR1 and CDR2 are SGHTA and FQGNSA. CDR3 length equals 14 residues. V was trimmed by 5 bases and J by 8 bases, leaving 15 bases between them. The DNA for the CDR3 is TGTGCCAGCAGCCCCGCTTCCGCTCCAGAAAAACTGTTTTTT. Protein sequence: CASSPASAPEKLFF.

There are a few counts of this clonotype. V and J are TRBV29-1 and TRBJ2-7; D is unclear. CDR3 length equals 11 residues. Germline CDR1 reads SQVTM; CDR2 reads ANQGSEA. Trimming stripped 5 bases from V and 10 bases from J, with 15 bases between. CDR3 bases: TGCAGCGTTTCCCAGAGTAGTTACCAGTACTTC. This codes for CSVSQSSYQYF.

In this sample, this clonotype turned up a few times. The chain is built from TRBV5-5 and TRBJ1-2; unclear D gene. The length of the CDR3 is 13 residues. Between the trimmed V and J ends, which lost 3 bases and 4 bases, there was a span of 10 bases. CDR1 and CDR2 from the germline V gene are SGHKS and YYEKEE (reference sequence). The CDR3 DNA reads TGTGCCAGCAGCTCTCTAGAGGGCTATGGCTACACCTTC. Its translation: CASSSLEGYGYTF.

Comment on this clonotype: One base away lies a much larger clone, so this may be a sequencing read error. The V gene is TRBV12-3 or TRBV12-4, the J gene TRBJ2-1; 7 bases map to TRBD1. The CDR3 runs to 14 residues. CDR3 bases: TGTGCCTGCAGGGGGACCATCACCGGGAATGAGCAGTTCTTC. Its translation: CACRGTITGNEQFF.

This clonotype was counted a few times. V usage is TRBV5-1 and J usage is TRBJ2-1, with 7 positions matching TRBD1. V lost 2 bases to trimming and J lost 4 bases; unmatched junction nucleotides: 6. Germline V gene sequence: CDR1 SGHRS, CDR2 YFSETQ. The CDR3 sequence is 15 residues long. The CDR3 is CASSFNRDRYNEQFF. In nucleotides, the CDR3 is TGCGCCAGCAGCTTTAACCGGGACAGATACAATGAGCAGTTCTTC.

The J gene is TRBJ1-3, the V gene TRBV10-3; D not certain. Trimming shortened V by 6 bases and J by 0 bases, and 6 bases separated the two germline ends. Germline-derived CDR1 and CDR2 are ENHRY and SYGVKD. This CDR3 region has 13 residues. The CDR3 DNA follows: TGTGCCATCAGAGGGAGCTCTGGAAACACCATATATTTT. This encodes CAIRGSSGNTIYF.

This clonotype was detected a few times. This CDR3 is missing its conserved last phenylalanine or tryptophan, likely due to a read error. CDR3 sequence (DNA): TGTGCCAGCAGCCTCCTCGCGGGAGGGTCCCGCGAGCAGTACTGC. This sequence encodes CASSLLAGGSREQYC. The gene calls are TRBV28 and TRBJ2-7, with 9 nucleotides matching TRBD2. CDR3 length: 15 amino acids. The V segment lost 6 bases and the J segment 6 bases; nucleotides outside the gene matches: 12. In germline, CDR1 is MDHEN, CDR2 SYDVKM.

The chain links TRBV7-9 to TRBJ1-1, with D uncertain. The V end was cut by 1 base, the J end by 0 bases, with 9 bases between. The CDR3 contains 15 residues. CDR1 SEHNR and CDR2 FQNEAQ come from the germline V gene (reference sequence). The CDR3 protein is CASSLVNSLNTEAFF. The CDR3 DNA reads as TGTGCCAGCAGCTTAGTTAACAGTTTGAACACTGAAGCTTTCTTT.

The V gene is TRBV12-3 or TRBV12-4, the J gene TRBJ2-2; D call uncertain. Trimming took off 5 bases at V and 4 bases at J, with 8 bases between the two ends. CDR3 length: 13 amino acids. For the CDR3, the DNA is TGTGCCAGCAGTCCGTGGGTCACCGGGGAGCTGTTTTTT. Translated, it gives CASSPWVTGELFF.

The table lists this clonotype with a few counts. The V call is TRBV20-1, the J call TRBJ1-5; D is unresolved. V was trimmed by 1 base and J by 0 bases, leaving 13 bases between them. The CDR3 has 16 residues. Germline values: CDR1 DFQATT, CDR2 SNEGSKA (reference sequence). The chain's CDR3 is CSARGTQEYSNQPQHF. Written as DNA, the CDR3 is TGCAGTGCTAGAGGTACCCAGGAATATAGCAATCAGCCCCAGCATTTT.

This clonotype appeared a few times. V gene TRBV24-1 combines with J gene TRBJ2-1; D is unresolved. Trimming took 5 bases from V and 9 from J, leaving 7 bases between them. The germline V gene has CDR1 KGHDR and CDR2 SFDVKD. The CDR3 has 11 residues. CDR3 DNA sequence: TGTGCCACCAGTGCTACCGGTGAGCAGTTCTTC. Translated, it gives CATSATGEQFF.

V and J are TRBV5-8 and TRBJ2-6; D unclear. The CDR3 has 15 residues. Per the germline V gene, CDR1 is SGHTS and CDR2 is YDEGEE. Trimming removed 9 bases at V and 4 bases at J, with 17 bases between. CDR3 residues: CAISLAVGGANVLTF. The CDR3 DNA is TGTGCCATTAGCTTGGCGGTTGGCGGGGCCAACGTCCTGACTTTC.

The chain has TRBV11-2 and TRBJ1-2; unclear D gene. CDR3 length: 14 amino acids. Trimming removed 3 bases at V and 4 bases at J, with 12 bases between. Per germline, CDR1 SGHAT and CDR2 FQNNGV. The CDR3 DNA reads TGTGCCAGCAGCTTCGCTCTCCGGGGCTATGGCTACACCTTC. Encoded protein: CASSFALRGYGYTF.

About this clonotype itself: A much larger clone sits a single nucleotide away, making a read error possible. The chain carries TRBV6-5 and TRBJ2-1; 9 bases are shared with TRBD1. Germline values: CDR1 MNHEY, CDR2 SVGAGI. After removal of 6 bases from V and 10 bases from J, the junction contained 13 bases not matched to a gene. This CDR3 has 15 residues. The CDR3 DNA reads as TGTGCCAGCAGCCAGACCGGGACAGGGTCCTCCGAGCAGTTCTTC. It yields the protein CASSQTGTGSSEQFF.

The V gene is TRBV18, the J gene TRBJ1-6; possible D gene TRBD1, 6 bases. The CDR3 has 15 residues. Germline lookup yields CDR1 KGHSH and CDR2 LQKENI. Trimming removed 3 bases from V and 10 bases from J, with 16 bases in between. DNA of the CDR3: TGTGCCAGCTCACCTTTCGAGGGGGGAAACTCACCCCTCCACTTT. As protein: CASSPFEGGNSPLHF.

This clonotype was detected only a few times. The chain links TRBV2 to TRBJ1-1; D ambiguous. V was cut by 1 base and J by 0 bases, with 9 bases left in between. From germline, CDR1 is SNHLY and CDR2 FYNNEI. There are 15 residues in the CDR3. CDR3 bases: TGTGCCAGCAGTGAAGAACAGATTATGAACACTGAAGCTTTCTTT. Translated: CASSEEQIMNTEAFF.